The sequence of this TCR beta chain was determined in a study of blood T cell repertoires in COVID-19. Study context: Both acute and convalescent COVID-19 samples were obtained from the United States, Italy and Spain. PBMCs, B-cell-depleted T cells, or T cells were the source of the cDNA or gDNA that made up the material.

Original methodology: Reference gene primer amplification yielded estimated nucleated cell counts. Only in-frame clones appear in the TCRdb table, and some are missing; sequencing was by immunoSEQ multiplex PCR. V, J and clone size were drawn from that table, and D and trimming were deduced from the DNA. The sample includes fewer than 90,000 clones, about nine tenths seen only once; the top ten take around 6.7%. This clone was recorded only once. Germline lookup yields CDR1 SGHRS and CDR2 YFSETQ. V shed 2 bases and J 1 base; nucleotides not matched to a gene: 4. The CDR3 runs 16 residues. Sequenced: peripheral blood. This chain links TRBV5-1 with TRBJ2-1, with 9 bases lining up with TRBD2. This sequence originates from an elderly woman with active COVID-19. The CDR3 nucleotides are TGCGCCAGCAGCTTTGAAGGACTAGCGTCCTACAATGAGCAGTTCTTC. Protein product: CASSFEGLASYNEQFF.